These T cell receptor beta chains were read from a single sample in a study of blood T cells in healthy people across ages. TCRdb re-derived calls from the 5' RACE reads in MiXCR, one entry per CDR3 protein. The data show 800,000 to 950,000 distinct CDR3 sequences, with roughly 28% seen just once and 10% held by the top ten. This sample was also put to use in a study of T cells of mothers and their children.

The sample was blood. Receptors originate from a woman aged 40 to 55 in good health. The CDR3 runs from the conserved cysteine through the conserved F or W. Fields, in order: J gene, D gene, clone size, V gene, CDR3 DNA, CDR3 protein. D genes are given only for firm matches. Expanded clones are given a class, and other clones once, few, many or no size at all.

j_call: TRBJ1-2; d_call: -; clone_size: many; v_call: TRBV20-1; cdr3_nt: TGCAGTGCCCCAAAGGACAGAAGTAACTATGGCTACACCTTC; cdr3_aa: CSAPKDRSNYGYTF
j_call: TRBJ2-5; d_call: -; clone_size: -; v_call: TRBV7-2; cdr3_nt: TGTGCCAGCAGCTTGGGCCGAGCCTTCCAAGAGACCCAGTACTTC; cdr3_aa: CASSLGRAFQETQYF
j_call: TRBJ1-6; d_call: TRBD1; clone_size: -; v_call: TRBV15; cdr3_nt: TGTGCCACCACCCTCGACAGGGGTAATCCACCCCTCCACTTT; cdr3_aa: CATTLDRGNPPLHF
j_call: TRBJ1-1; d_call: -; clone_size: once; v_call: TRBV4-1; cdr3_nt: TGCGCCAGCAGCCAAGGGTCAGGAACGAACACTGAAGCTTTCTTT; cdr3_aa: CASSQGSGTNTEAFF
j_call: TRBJ2-5; d_call: -; clone_size: many; v_call: TRBV11-1; cdr3_nt: TGTGCCAGCAGCTTAGAGTCCTGGACATCGACCCAGTACTTC; cdr3_aa: CASSLESWTSTQYF
j_call: TRBJ2-5; d_call: -; clone_size: many; v_call: TRBV20-1; cdr3_nt: TGCAGTGCAGGCGGACAGAACCAAGAGACCCAGTACTTC; cdr3_aa: CSAGGQNQETQYF
j_call: TRBJ1-4; d_call: -; clone_size: -; v_call: TRBV28; cdr3_nt: TGTGCCAGCAGTTCGCCTAGGCAGGGGAAGGGAGAAAAACTGTTTTTT; cdr3_aa: CASSSPRQGKGEKLFF
j_call: TRBJ2-7; d_call: -; clone_size: few; v_call: TRBV4-3; cdr3_nt: TGCGCCAGCAGCCAAGATTTACGGGTCGAGCAGTACTTC; cdr3_aa: CASSQDLRVEQYF
j_call: TRBJ1-5; d_call: -; clone_size: few; v_call: TRBV4-3; cdr3_nt: TGCACCAGCAGCCAAGAGTCGGGCCTTGGCAATCAGCCCCAGCATTTT; cdr3_aa: CTSSQESGLGNQPQHF
j_call: TRBJ2-7; d_call: -; clone_size: -; v_call: TRBV9; cdr3_nt: TGTGCCAGCAGCGTAGGTGCGGGCGAACACTACGAGCAGTACTTC; cdr3_aa: CASSVGAGEHYEQYF
j_call: TRBJ2-5; d_call: -; clone_size: -; v_call: TRBV12-3/TRBV12-4; cdr3_nt: TGTGCCAGCAGCTACACCAATGAGCAGTACTTC; cdr3_aa: CASSYTNEQYF
j_call: TRBJ2-1; d_call: TRBD1; clone_size: -; v_call: TRBV7-8; cdr3_nt: TGTGCCAGCAGCCCATTTTCCCTAACAGGGGGGTCCTACAATGAGCAGTTCTTC; cdr3_aa: CASSPFSLTGGSYNEQFF
j_call: TRBJ2-1; d_call: TRBD2; clone_size: many; v_call: TRBV11-2; cdr3_nt: TGTGCCAGCAGCTTAGTGCGGGGGGGGGCCAATGAGCAGTTCTTC; cdr3_aa: CASSLVRGGANEQFF
j_call: TRBJ2-7; d_call: TRBD1; clone_size: many; v_call: TRBV29-1; cdr3_nt: TGCAGCGTTGAAGATTACGACAGGGGGCACTACGAGCAGTACTTC; cdr3_aa: CSVEDYDRGHYEQYF
j_call: TRBJ1-2; d_call: TRBD1; clone_size: once; v_call: TRBV20-1; cdr3_nt: TGCAGTGCTAGACCTACCGACAGGGCGGCCTTATATGGCTACACCTTC; cdr3_aa: CSARPTDRAALYGYTF
j_call: TRBJ1-1; d_call: TRBD1; clone_size: -; v_call: TRBV28; cdr3_nt: TGTGCCAGCAGTTCGAATGACAGGGATTCGGCTGAAGCTTTCTTT; cdr3_aa: CASSSNDRDSAEAFF
j_call: TRBJ1-2; d_call: TRBD1; clone_size: many; v_call: TRBV5-1; cdr3_nt: TGCGCCAGCAGCTTGGCCTTGCAGGGGGATGGCTACACCTTC; cdr3_aa: CASSLALQGDGYTF
j_call: TRBJ1-2; d_call: TRBD1; clone_size: many; v_call: TRBV6-5; cdr3_nt: TGTGCCAGCAGGCCAACAGGGGGGTATGGCTACACCTTC; cdr3_aa: CASRPTGGYGYTF
j_call: TRBJ2-7; d_call: TRBD2; clone_size: -; v_call: TRBV12-3/TRBV12-4; cdr3_nt: TGTGCCAGCAGTTTAGCGTTGCTAGCGGGAGCTTTTTACGAGCAGTACTTC; cdr3_aa: CASSLALLAGAFYEQYF
j_call: TRBJ2-5; d_call: TRBD1; clone_size: few; v_call: TRBV12-3/TRBV12-4; cdr3_nt: TGTGCCAGCAGACTCACAGGGGGCGCGGAGACCCAGTACTTC; cdr3_aa: CASRLTGGAETQYF
j_call: TRBJ1-4; d_call: TRBD1; clone_size: -; v_call: TRBV12-3/TRBV12-4; cdr3_nt: TGCGCCAGCAGTCCCCCCCAGACAGGGGTTTTGGAAAAACTGTTTTTT; cdr3_aa: CASSPPQTGVLEKLFF
j_call: TRBJ1-2; d_call: TRBD1; clone_size: few; v_call: TRBV6-2/TRBV6-3; cdr3_nt: TGTGCCAGCAGTTACTCCGGACAGGGCGATGGCTACACCTTC; cdr3_aa: CASSYSGQGDGYTF
j_call: TRBJ2-5; d_call: -; clone_size: -; v_call: TRBV5-1; cdr3_nt: TGCGCCAGCAGCTTGGTGACTGGACAGAAGGATGAGACCCAGTACTTC; cdr3_aa: CASSLVTGQKDETQYF
j_call: TRBJ1-1; d_call: -; clone_size: many; v_call: TRBV7-3; cdr3_nt: TGTGCCAGCAGCTTAGGTTCGAGTAACACTGAAGCTTTCTTT; cdr3_aa: CASSLGSSNTEAFF
j_call: TRBJ2-3; d_call: -; clone_size: -; v_call: TRBV5-1; cdr3_nt: TGCGCCAGCAGCTTGGCCCCCGACACCACAAGCACAGATACGCAGTATTTT; cdr3_aa: CASSLAPDTTSTDTQYF
j_call: TRBJ2-3; d_call: TRBD2; clone_size: -; v_call: TRBV7-2; cdr3_nt: TGTGCCAGCAGCGAACTAGCGGGGCCCACAGATACGCAGTATTTT; cdr3_aa: CASSELAGPTDTQYF
j_call: TRBJ2-7; d_call: -; clone_size: -; v_call: TRBV28; cdr3_nt: TGTGCCACCCTGAACCGGATGCGGGATTACACCCAGTACTTC; cdr3_aa: CATLNRMRDYTQYF
j_call: TRBJ2-2; d_call: -; clone_size: -; v_call: TRBV20-1; cdr3_nt: TGCAGTGCTAGATACGGTAGCGGCGGGGAGCTGTTTTTT; cdr3_aa: CSARYGSGGELFF
j_call: TRBJ1-6; d_call: -; clone_size: -; v_call: TRBV20-1; cdr3_nt: TGCAGTGCTAAGAACGAACAGGGTTCTGGTTCACCCCTCCACTTT; cdr3_aa: CSAKNEQGSGSPLHF
j_call: TRBJ2-1; d_call: -; clone_size: many; v_call: TRBV7-3; cdr3_nt: TGTGCCAGCAGCATGACGTCGGGCAATGAGCAGTTCTTC; cdr3_aa: CASSMTSGNEQFF
j_call: TRBJ2-3; d_call: -; clone_size: few; v_call: TRBV6-6; cdr3_nt: TGTGCCAGCAGTTACCCAGGGACCCGGGACGATACGCAGTATTTT; cdr3_aa: CASSYPGTRDDTQYF
j_call: TRBJ1-2; d_call: -; clone_size: -; v_call: TRBV7-3; cdr3_nt: TGTGCCAGCAGCTTAACGGGGGGTCGTGCCCCGGAAGGCTACACCTTC; cdr3_aa: CASSLTGGRAPEGYTF